This paragraph reports one T cell receptor (beta chain). The antigen is unknown. The entry originates in a study of cytomegalovirus exposure and HLA in healthy donors. Study-wide findings and caveats: HLA-A and HLA-B allele assignments for most subjects were reportedly predicted accurately using TCR beta sequences. An ancestry cluster, one associated with Asian ancestry, reportedly showed fewer N-insertions than the approximately 670-donor mean in a later analysis. In a later analysis, across HLA loci, associated TCR counts were highest for DRB1, lowest for HLA-C.

Trimming at V came to 4 bases and at J to 5 bases, leaving 5 bases not matched to a gene. This CDR3 is built from 15 residues. Germline loops: CDR1 SGHAT, CDR2 FQNNGV. Samples came from healthy bone marrow donors. The PCR employed 60 Vbeta primers together with 13 Jbeta primers. Data came from immunoSEQ multiplex PCR; TCRdb stores just in-frame clones and leaves some out. The table records 180,000 or so clones, about four fifths of them present only once. The clonotype was recovered from a female donor in good health and CMV-seronegative. The rearrangement links TRBV11-2 to TRBJ2-3; 11 nucleotides agree with TRBD1. Sequenced: PBMCs. The CDR3 sequence is CASSSRTGGLDTQYF. The CDR3 DNA reads TGTGCCAGCAGCTCCCGGACAGGGGGCCTAGATACGCAGTATTTT.